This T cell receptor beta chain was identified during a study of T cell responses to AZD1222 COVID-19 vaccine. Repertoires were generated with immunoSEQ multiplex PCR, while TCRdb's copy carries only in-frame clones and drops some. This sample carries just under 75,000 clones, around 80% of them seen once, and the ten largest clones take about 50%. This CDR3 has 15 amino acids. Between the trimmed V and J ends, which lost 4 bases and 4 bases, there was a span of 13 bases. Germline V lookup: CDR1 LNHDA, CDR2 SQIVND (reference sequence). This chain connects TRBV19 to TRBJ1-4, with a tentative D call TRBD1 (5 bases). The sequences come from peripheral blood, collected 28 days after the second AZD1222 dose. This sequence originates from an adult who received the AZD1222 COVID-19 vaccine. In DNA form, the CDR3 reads TGTGCCAGTAGTACGGGCAGGGTAGATAATGAAAAACTGTTTTTT. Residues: CASSTGRVDNEKLFF.